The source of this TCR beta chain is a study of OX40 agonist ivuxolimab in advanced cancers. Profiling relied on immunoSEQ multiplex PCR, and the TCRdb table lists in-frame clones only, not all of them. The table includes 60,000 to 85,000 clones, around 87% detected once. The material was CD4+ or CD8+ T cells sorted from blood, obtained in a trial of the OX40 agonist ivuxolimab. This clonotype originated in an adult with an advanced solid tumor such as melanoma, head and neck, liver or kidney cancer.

The CDR3 DNA is TGTGCTAGTGGTTTCCTGGTCTTCGTAAATCTCAGTCGATCCTCCCTCCTAAATGAAAAACTGTTTTTT. It specifies CASGFLVFVNLSRSSLLNEKLFF. The rearrangement joins TRBV12-5 to TRBJ1-4; D is unclear. The CDR3 extends over 23 amino acids. Germline-derived CDR1 and CDR2 are LGHNT and FRNRAP. V gave up 3 bases and J gave up 5 bases, with 37 bases separating them.